This T cell receptor (beta chain) was sequenced during a study of T cell repertoires in cytomegalovirus infection. Study context: CMV epitopes used comprised recently identified HLA-C-restricted ones and well-studied HLA-B-restricted ones. Indications came from public TCR beta signatures; they pointed to CMV infection and to a matching HLA type.

This CDR3 contains 15 residues. Germline assignment: CDR1 MNHEY and CDR2 SVGAGI. The V and J ends lost 2 bases and 3 bases, in that order; junction bases with no gene match: 4. This clonotype appeared a few times. Its antigen is unknown. TCRdb fed the reads into MiXCR, producing one record per CDR3 protein. The sample shows 110,000 or so distinct CDR3 sequences, around 31% of them seen only once. The sample consisted of CD8+ T cells from cultured PBMCs, taken from culture after CMV antigen stimulation. The TCR originated in a human donor in good health (CMV status not recorded). Some clones in this sample may be carry-over from other donors' samples. The chain combines TRBV6-5 with TRBJ2-1; 7 bases agree with TRBD2. In DNA form, the CDR3 reads TGTGCCAGCAGTTACGGTACGGGAGGCTACAATGAGCAGTTCTTC. It codes for CASSYGTGGYNEQFF.